The entry below describes one TCR beta chain. Generated by immunoSEQ multiplex PCR, the TCRdb table keeps only in-frame clones and is missing some. The sample holds 200,000 to 300,000 clones; 80% to 95% are singletons and the top ten take around 0.83%. The data are from a study of blood T cell repertoires in COVID-19. Input material: peripheral blood. The TCR sequence derives from a man aged 30-40 years with COVID-19, enrolled during active disease.

CDR3 amino acids: CASRRDRGPGELFF. The CDR3 DNA reads as TGCGCCAGCAGGAGGGACAGGGGGCCCGGGGAGCTGTTTTTT. V is TRBV5-1 and J is TRBJ2-2; TRBD1 agrees at 12 bases. Germline V gene lookup returns CDR1 SGHRS and CDR2 YFSETQ. The CDR3 contains 14 residues. The ends lost 5 bases at V and 6 bases at J; junction bases unmatched: 2.